This T cell receptor beta chain was recorded in a study of T cell repertoires in cytomegalovirus infection. Study-wide context: Public signatures in TCR beta pointed to CMV infection and matching HLA type.

TCRdb independently ran MiXCR on the reads; one entry per CDR3 protein. The table lists 250,000 to 300,000 distinct CDR3 sequences, around 25% of them singletons, with approximately 15% in the top ten. Germline CDR1 and CDR2: SGHTA and FQGNSA. Trimming pared 1 base from V and 7 bases from J, leaving 10 bases between. CDR3 length equals 13 residues. Concerning this clonotype: Its antigen is unknown.

Study-level findings and limits: The response measured ex vivo was dominated by TCR beta clonotypes (HLA-C-restricted and CMV-specific).

The sequence derives from a human donor in good health (CMV status not recorded). Some clones in this sample may be carry-over from other donors' samples. The V gene is TRBV7-2, the J gene TRBJ2-5; perhaps TRBD1 as D (5 bases). The sample was PBMCs. The CDR3 here is CASSLGGSATQYF. CDR3 nucleotides: TGTGCCAGCAGCTTAGGGGGCAGCGCGACCCAGTACTTC.